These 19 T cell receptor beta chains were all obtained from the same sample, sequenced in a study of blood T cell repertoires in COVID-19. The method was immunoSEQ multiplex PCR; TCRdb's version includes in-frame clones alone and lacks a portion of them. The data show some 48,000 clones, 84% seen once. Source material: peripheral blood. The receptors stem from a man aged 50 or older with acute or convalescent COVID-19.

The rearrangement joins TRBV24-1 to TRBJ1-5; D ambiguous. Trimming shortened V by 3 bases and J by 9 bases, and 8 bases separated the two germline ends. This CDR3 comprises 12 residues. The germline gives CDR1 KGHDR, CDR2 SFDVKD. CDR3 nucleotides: TGTGCCACCAGTGATCCGTCAGGGCCCCAGCATTTT. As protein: CATSDPSGPQHF.

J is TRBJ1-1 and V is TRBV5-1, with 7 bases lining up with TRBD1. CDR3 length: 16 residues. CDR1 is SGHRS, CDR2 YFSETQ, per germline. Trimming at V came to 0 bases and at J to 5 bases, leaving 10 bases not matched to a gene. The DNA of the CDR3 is TGCGCCAGCAGCTTGGAAGGCAGGGGGAGATATACTGAAGCTTTCTTT. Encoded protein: CASSLEGRGRYTEAFF. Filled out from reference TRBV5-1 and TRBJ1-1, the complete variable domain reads KAGVTQTPRYLIKTRGQQVTLSCSPISGHRSVSWYQQTPGQGLQFLFEYFSETQRNKGNFPGRFSGRQFSNSRSEMNVSTLELGDSALYLCASSLEGRGRYTEAFFGQGTRLTVV.

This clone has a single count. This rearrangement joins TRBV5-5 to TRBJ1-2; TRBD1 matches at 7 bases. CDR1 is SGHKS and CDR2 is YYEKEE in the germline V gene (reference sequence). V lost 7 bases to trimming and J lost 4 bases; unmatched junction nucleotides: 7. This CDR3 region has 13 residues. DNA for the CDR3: TGTGCCAGCTTAGGGCAGGGGGTCTATGGCTACACCTTC. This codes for CASLGQGVYGYTF.

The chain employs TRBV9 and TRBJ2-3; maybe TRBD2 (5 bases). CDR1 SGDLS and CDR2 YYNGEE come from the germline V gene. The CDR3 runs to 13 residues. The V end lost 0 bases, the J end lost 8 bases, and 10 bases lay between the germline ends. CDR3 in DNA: TGTGCCAGCAGCGTAGAGGTGAGCGGTACGCAGTATTTT. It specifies CASSVEVSGTQYF.

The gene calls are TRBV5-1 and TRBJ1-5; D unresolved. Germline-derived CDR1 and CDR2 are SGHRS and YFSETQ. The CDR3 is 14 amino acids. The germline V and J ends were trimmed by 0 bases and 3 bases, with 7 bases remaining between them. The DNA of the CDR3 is TGCGCCAGCAGCTTGGATGCAGTCAATCAGCCCCAGCATTTT. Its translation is CASSLDAVNQPQHF. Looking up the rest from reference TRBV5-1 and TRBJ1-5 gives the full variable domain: KAGVTQTPRYLIKTRGQQVTLSCSPISGHRSVSWYQQTPGQGLQFLFEYFSETQRNKGNFPGRFSGRQFSNSRSEMNVSTLELGDSALYLCASSLDAVNQPQHFGDGTRLSIL.

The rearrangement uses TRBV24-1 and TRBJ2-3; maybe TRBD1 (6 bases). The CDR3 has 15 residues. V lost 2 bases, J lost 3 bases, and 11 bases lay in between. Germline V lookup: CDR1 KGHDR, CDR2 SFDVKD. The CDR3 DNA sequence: TGTGCCACCAGTGATTCCACCGACAGGACAGATACGCAGTATTTT. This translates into CATSDSTDRTDTQYF.

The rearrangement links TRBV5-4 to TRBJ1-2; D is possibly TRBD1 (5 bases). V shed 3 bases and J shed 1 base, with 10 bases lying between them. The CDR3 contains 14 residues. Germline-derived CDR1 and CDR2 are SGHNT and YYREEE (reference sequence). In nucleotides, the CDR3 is TGTGCCAGCAGCTCGAGCGGGGGTAACTATGGCTACACCTTC. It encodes CASSSSGGNYGYTF. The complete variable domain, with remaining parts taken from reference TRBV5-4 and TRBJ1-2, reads ETGVTQSPTHLIKTRGQQVTLRCSSQSGHNTVSWYQQALGQGPQFIFQYYREEENGRGNFPPRFSGLQFPNYSSELNVNALELDDSALYLCASSSSGGNYGYTFGSGTRLTVV.

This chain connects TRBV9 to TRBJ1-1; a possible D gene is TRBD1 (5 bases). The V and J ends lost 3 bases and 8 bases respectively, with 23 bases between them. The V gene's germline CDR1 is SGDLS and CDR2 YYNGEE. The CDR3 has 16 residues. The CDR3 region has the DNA TGTGCCAGCAGCGGACGGGGGACGGATGCCCCCGGAGAAGCTTTCTTT. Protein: CASSGRGTDAPGEAFF.

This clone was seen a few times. CDR3 bases: TGTGCCAGCAGCCGCGAGCGGGGCTACGAGCAGTACTTC. It yields the protein CASSRERGYEQYF. The chain links TRBV7-3 to TRBJ2-7, with 7 nucleotides matching TRBD2. Germline values: CDR1 SGHTA, CDR2 FQGTGA. The CDR3 covers 13 residues. With V trimmed by 5 bases and J by 3 bases, 4 bases remained unmatched.

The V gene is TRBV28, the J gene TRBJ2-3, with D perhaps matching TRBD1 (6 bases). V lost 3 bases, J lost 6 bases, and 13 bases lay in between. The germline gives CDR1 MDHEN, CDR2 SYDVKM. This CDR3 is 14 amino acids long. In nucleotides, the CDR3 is TGTGCCAGCAGTTTCCGAGGGGGTGGGGATACGCAGTATTTT. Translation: CASSFRGGGDTQYF.

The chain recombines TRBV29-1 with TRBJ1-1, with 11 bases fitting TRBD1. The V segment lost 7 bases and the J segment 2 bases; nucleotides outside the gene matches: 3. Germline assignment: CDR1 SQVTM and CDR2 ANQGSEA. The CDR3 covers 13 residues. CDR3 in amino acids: CSARTGGNTEAFF. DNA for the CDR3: TGCAGCGCAAGGACAGGGGGCAACACTGAAGCTTTCTTT. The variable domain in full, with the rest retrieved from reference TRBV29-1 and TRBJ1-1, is SAVISQKPSRDICQRGTSLTIQCQVDSQVTMMFWYRQQPGQSLTLIATANQGSEATYESGFVIDKFPISRPNLTFSTLTVSNMSPEDSSIYLCSARTGGNTEAFFGQGTRLTVV.

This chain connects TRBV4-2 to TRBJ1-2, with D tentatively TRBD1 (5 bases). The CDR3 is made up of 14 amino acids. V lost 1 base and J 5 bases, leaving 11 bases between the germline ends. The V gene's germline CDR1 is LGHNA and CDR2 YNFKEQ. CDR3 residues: CASSQVGGLYGYTF. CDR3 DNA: TGTGCCAGCAGCCAAGTCGGGGGACTTTATGGCTACACCTTC.

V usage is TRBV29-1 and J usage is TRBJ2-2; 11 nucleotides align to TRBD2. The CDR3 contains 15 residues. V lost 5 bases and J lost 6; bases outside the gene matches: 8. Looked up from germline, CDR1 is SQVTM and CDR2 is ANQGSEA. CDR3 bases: TGCAGCGTTCGTGGGACTAGCGGCTACTCCGGGGAGCTGTTTTTT. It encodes CSVRGTSGYSGELFF.

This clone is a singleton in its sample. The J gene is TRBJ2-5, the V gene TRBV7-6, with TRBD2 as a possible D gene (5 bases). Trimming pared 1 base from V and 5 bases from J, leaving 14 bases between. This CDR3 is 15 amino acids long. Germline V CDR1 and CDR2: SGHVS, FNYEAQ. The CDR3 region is CASSLGLAGMETQYF. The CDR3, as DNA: TGTGCCAGCAGCTTAGGACTGGCGGGTATGGAGACCCAGTACTTC.

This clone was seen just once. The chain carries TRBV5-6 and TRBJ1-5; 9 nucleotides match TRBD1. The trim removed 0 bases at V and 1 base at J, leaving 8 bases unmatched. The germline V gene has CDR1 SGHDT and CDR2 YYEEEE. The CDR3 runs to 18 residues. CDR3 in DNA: TGTGCCAGCAGCTTGGCCGGGACAGGGCTTTGGAGCAATCAGCCCCAGCATTTT. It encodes CASSLAGTGLWSNQPQHF.

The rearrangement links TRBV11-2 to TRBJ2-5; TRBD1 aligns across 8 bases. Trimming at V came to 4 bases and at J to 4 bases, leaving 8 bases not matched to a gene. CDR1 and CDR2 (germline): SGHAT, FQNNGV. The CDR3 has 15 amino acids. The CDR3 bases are TGTGCCAGCAGCTCTACTGGACAGGGAGGAGAGACCCAGTACTTC. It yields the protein CASSSTGQGGETQYF.

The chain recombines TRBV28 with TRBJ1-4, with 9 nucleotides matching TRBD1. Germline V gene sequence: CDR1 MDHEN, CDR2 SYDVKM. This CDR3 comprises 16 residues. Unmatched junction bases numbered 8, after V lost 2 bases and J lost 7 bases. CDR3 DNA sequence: TGTGCCAGCAGTTTAGTTTTGGGACAGGGTGGTGAAAAACTGTTTTTT. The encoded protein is CASSLVLGQGGEKLFF.

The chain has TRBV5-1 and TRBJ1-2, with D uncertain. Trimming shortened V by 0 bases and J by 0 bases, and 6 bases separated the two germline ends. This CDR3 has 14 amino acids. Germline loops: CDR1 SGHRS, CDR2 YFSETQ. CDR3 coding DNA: TGCGCCAGCAGCTTGGACGGGACTAACTATGGCTACACCTTC. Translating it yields CASSLDGTNYGYTF.

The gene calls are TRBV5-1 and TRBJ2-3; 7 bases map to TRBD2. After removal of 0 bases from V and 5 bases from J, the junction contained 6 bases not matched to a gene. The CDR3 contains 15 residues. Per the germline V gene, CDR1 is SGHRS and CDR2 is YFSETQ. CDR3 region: CASSLEGRGLDTQYF. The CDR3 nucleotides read TGCGCCAGCAGCTTGGAAGGGCGGGGGTTAGATACGCAGTATTTT.